These T cell receptor beta chains were read from a single sample in a study of vaccination effects on CD4 cells after COVID-19. Produced via immunoSEQ multiplex PCR; TCRdb's table is partial and in-frame only. The sample includes around 79,000 clones, roughly four fifths of them seen just once. Antigens for these TCRs are unknown. This specimen consisted of CD4+ T cells from PBMCs cultured with HCoV-229E spike peptides, obtained before COVID-19 vaccination. The receptor source for this set is a human donor who received a COVID-19 vaccine. CDR3s include the opening cysteine and the closing phenylalanine or tryptophan. A D gene is named only where the DNA matches it firmly. Some rows have no size entry. The others give once, few or many, or a class for an expanded clone.

length,J,V,D,size,CDR3,DNA
13,TRBJ2-1,TRBV19,.,.,CASSTTGWNEQFF,TGTGCCAGTAGTACCACAGGGTGGAATGAGCAGTTCTTC
15,TRBJ1-6,TRBV6-6,.,.,CASSYVIQGEAPLHF,TGTGCCAGCAGTTATGTGATACAGGGTGAAGCACCCCTCCACTTT
13,TRBJ1-1,TRBV6-5,.,.,CASRLGGNTEAFF,TGTGCCAGCAGATTGGGGGGTAACACTGAAGCTTTCTTT
16,TRBJ2-2,TRBV4-1,.,few,CASSQEVTAGTGELFF,TGCGCCAGCAGCCAAGAAGTCACAGCGGGCACCGGGGAGCTGTTTTTT
13,TRBJ2-6,TRBV12-3/TRBV12-4,.,.,CATRDSGANVLTF,TGTGCCACCCGGGACTCTGGGGCCAACGTCCTGACTTTC
16,TRBJ1-1,TRBV27,TRBD1,.,CASSLWGQTMNTEAFF,TGTGCCAGCAGTTTGTGGGGACAGACAATGAACACTGAAGCTTTCTTT
14,TRBJ2-3,TRBV29-1,.,.,CSAASPIGTDTQYF,TGCAGCGCCGCTTCCCCCATCGGCACAGATACGCAGTATTTT
16,TRBJ1-4,TRBV12-2,.,once,CASRSAPTPTNEKLFF,TGTGCAAGTCGCTCCGCGCCGACTCCCACCAACGAAAAACTGTTTTTT
13,TRBJ1-3,TRBV7-9,.,.,CASKGFSGNTIYF,TGTGCCAGCAAAGGGTTCTCCGGAAACACCATATATTTT
14,TRBJ1-3,TRBV2,TRBD1,.,CASKSGGLGNTIYF,TGTGCCAGCAAGTCAGGGGGCCTTGGAAACACCATATATTTT
14,TRBJ2-5,TRBV7-3,TRBD1,.,CASSWTGVGETQYF,TGTGCCAGCAGCTGGACAGGGGTCGGAGAGACCCAGTACTTC
14,TRBJ2-3,TRBV19,.,.,CASSIQGYTDTQYF,TGTGCCAGTAGTATACAGGGTTACACAGATACGCAGTATTTT
14,TRBJ1-3,TRBV5-1,.,.,CASSVSTTGNTIYF,TGCGCCAGCAGCGTTTCGACCACTGGAAACACCATATATTTT
16,TRBJ1-1,TRBV6-6,.,.,CASSYQSGSQGSEAFF,TGTGCCAGCAGTTACCAATCAGGGAGTCAAGGGAGTGAAGCTTTCTTT
15,TRBJ1-3,TRBV12-2,.,.,CASRSGTDSGNTIYF,TGTGCAAGTCGATCGGGGACAGACTCTGGAAACACCATATATTTT
13,TRBJ1-3,TRBV29-1,TRBD1,once,CSVVGQGGNTIYF,TGCAGCGTCGTCGGACAGGGTGGAAACACCATATATTTT
13,TRBJ1-3,TRBV24-1,.,.,CATSEGYGNTIYF,TGTGCCACCAGTGAGGGCTACGGAAACACCATATATTTT
15,TRBJ1-5,TRBV25-1,.,.,CASSRTDNSNQPQHF,TGTGCCAGCAGCAGGACAGATAATAGCAATCAGCCCCAGCATTTT
16,TRBJ2-5,TRBV5-5,TRBD1,.,CASSLSAGGLGETQYF,TGTGCCAGCAGCTTGTCGGCAGGGGGCCTAGGGGAGACCCAGTACTTC
17,TRBJ1-1,TRBV5-1,TRBD1,once,CASSASGTAAWNTEAFF,TGCGCCAGCAGCGCCTCCGGGACAGCGGCATGGAACACTGAAGCTTTCTTT
16,TRBJ1-1,TRBV4-1,.,few,CASSRPGGAMNTEAFF,TGCGCCAGCAGCCGCCCAGGCGGAGCCATGAACACTGAAGCTTTCTTT
16,TRBJ1-3,TRBV4-1,.,.,CASSQLGRSSGNTIYF,TGCGCCAGCAGTCAGCTGGGACGGAGCTCTGGAAACACCATATATTTT
16,TRBJ2-3,TRBV7-9,TRBD1,few,CASRPTDRGQTDTQYF,TGTGCCAGCAGACCCACTGACAGGGGGCAAACAGATACGCAGTATTTT
15,TRBJ1-1,TRBV7-2,.,few,CASSSIRGLRSEAFF,TGTGCCAGCAGCTCGATCAGAGGACTGAGGAGTGAAGCTTTCTTT
16,TRBJ2-2,TRBV7-2,TRBD1,.,CASSLDGTGNTGELFF,TGTGCCAGCAGCTTAGACGGGACAGGGAACACCGGGGAGCTGTTTTTT
14,TRBJ1-2,TRBV2,TRBD1,.,CASSEYLTGGSYTF,TGTGCCAGCAGTGAATATTTGACAGGGGGCAGCTACACCTTC
15,TRBJ1-2,TRBV19,TRBD1,.,CASSITTGTGNGYTF,TGTGCCAGTAGTATCACCACCGGGACAGGGAATGGCTACACCTTC
13,TRBJ1-6,TRBV6-5,TRBD1,.,CASSRDSNSPLHF,TGTGCCAGCAGTCGGGACAGTAATTCACCCCTCCACTTT
16,TRBJ1-1,TRBV5-1,.,.,CASSLGRDLADTEAFF,TGCGCCAGCAGCCTGGGAAGGGACCTCGCGGACACTGAAGCTTTCTTT
16,TRBJ2-2,TRBV24-1,.,.,CATSRFGGGDTGELFF,TGTGCCACCAGTCGCTTCGGCGGGGGCGACACCGGGGAGCTGTTTTTT
13,TRBJ1-1,TRBV6-5,.,.,CASSYGRDTEAFF,TGTGCCAGCAGTTATGGACGCGACACTGAAGCTTTCTTT
15,TRBJ1-5,TRBV18,.,.,CASSPQVGPNQPQHF,TGTGCCAGCTCACCTCAGGTGGGCCCCAATCAGCCCCAGCATTTT
16,TRBJ2-2,TRBV19,TRBD2,.,CASSTRAGGLTGELFF,TGTGCCAGTAGTACCCGAGCGGGGGGGCTTACCGGGGAGCTGTTTTTT
13,TRBJ2-1,TRBV5-1,TRBD2,.,CASSFIPSGGQFF,TGCGCCAGCAGCTTCATCCCTAGCGGGGGACAGTTCTTC
14,TRBJ2-3,TRBV5-8,.,.,CASSLDTSTDTQYF,TGTGCCAGCAGCTTGGATACGAGCACAGATACGCAGTATTTT
12,TRBJ1-1,TRBV3-1/TRBV3-2,.,.,CASSQGGLGAFF,TGTGCCAGCAGCCAAGGGGGCCTGGGAGCTTTCTTT
15,TRBJ2-5,TRBV10-1,.,.,CASKPGRKPQETQYF,TGCGCCAGCAAACCCGGCAGGAAACCTCAAGAGACCCAGTACTTC
16,TRBJ2-2,TRBV5-1,TRBD1,few,CASSPGTELATGELFF,TGCGCCAGCAGCCCCGGGACAGAGCTAGCCACCGGGGAGCTGTTTTTT
13,TRBJ1-1,TRBV2,.,.,CASSGGGNTEAFF,TGTGCCAGCAGCGGGGGGGGTAACACTGAAGCTTTCTTT
20,TRBJ2-2,TRBV5-1,TRBD2,.,CASSLSLGLAGGFNTGELFF,TGCGCCAGCAGCCTTTCCCTCGGACTAGCGGGGGGCTTTAACACCGGGGAGCTGTTTTTT
13,TRBJ1-6,TRBV5-1,.,.,CASSLVVNSPLHF,TGCGCCAGCAGCCTCGTTGTTAATTCACCCCTCCACTTT
12,TRBJ2-2,TRBV2,.,.,CASRRDSGELFF,TGTGCCAGCAGAAGAGACAGCGGGGAGCTGTTTTTT
10,TRBJ1-1,TRBV20-1,.,.,CSAASTEAFF,TGCAGTGCTGCCTCGACTGAAGCTTTCTTT
17,TRBJ1-6,TRBV5-1,TRBD1,many,CASSSPSGQTYNSPLHF,TGCGCCAGCAGCTCCCCCTCGGGACAGACCTATAATTCACCCCTCCACTTT
13,TRBJ2-5,TRBV4-1,TRBD2,many,CASSRGGQETQYF,TGCGCCAGCAGCCGGGGGGGGCAAGAGACCCAGTACTTC
16,TRBJ2-3,TRBV25-1,.,once,CASSEFGYTSTDTQYF,TGTGCCAGCAGTGAATTCGGCTACACTAGCACAGATACGCAGTATTTT
13,TRBJ1-6,TRBV10-3,.,once,CAIRDLSNSPLHF,TGTGCCATCAGGGACCTTTCGAATTCACCCCTCCACTTT
12,TRBJ1-4,TRBV6-5,.,.,CASGGDGEKLFF,TGTGCCAGCGGAGGGGACGGTGAAAAACTGTTTTTT
15,TRBJ2-3,TRBV6-5,.,.,CASSLHLTPTDTQYF,TGTGCCAGCAGTTTACACCTTACCCCCACAGATACGCAGTATTTT
16,TRBJ2-1,TRBV7-3,TRBD2,once,CASRILAGRSYNEQFF,TGTGCCAGCAGGATACTAGCGGGGCGGTCCTACAATGAGCAGTTCTTC
15,TRBJ1-3,TRBV6-6,TRBD1,.,CASSSTGGGGNTIYF,TGTGCCAGCAGCTCTACAGGGGGCGGTGGAAACACCATATATTTT
14,TRBJ1-5,TRBV30,TRBD1,.,CAWMPGGRNQPQHF,TGTGCCTGGATGCCAGGGGGCAGGAATCAGCCCCAGCATTTT
16,TRBJ2-2,TRBV7-3,TRBD2,.,CASSPTSGGAGGELFF,TGTGCCAGCAGCCCTACTAGCGGGGGGGCCGGCGGGGAGCTGTTTTTT
13,TRBJ2-5,TRBV27,.,.,CASSLGRVETQYF,TGTGCCAGCAGTTTAGGACGGGTAGAGACCCAGTACTTC
13,TRBJ1-1,TRBV30,.,.,CAWTPGGWSEAFF,TGTGCCTGGACCCCCGGCGGATGGTCTGAAGCTTTCTTT